The entry below gives a single T cell receptor beta chain sequence along with its context. Its matching antigen is unknown. Noted treatment: some 19 received Ad26.COV2.S at low or high dose, single or two shots; 5 received placebo; per-sample allocation not given. Samples came from day 63 after the first vaccine or placebo injection. This adult donor, from Boston, was 18-55 years old. These data originate in a study of Ad26.COV2.S vaccination and SARS-CoV-2 variants. Study conclusions and caveats: Assessments of TCR breadth and depth may have underestimated the total T cell responses.

Trimming pared 4 bases from V and 2 bases from J, leaving 5 bases between. The CDR3 spans 12 residues. Germline-derived CDR1 and CDR2 are SGDLS and YYNGEE. Measured with immunoSEQ multiplex PCR; TCRdb has only the in-frame clones, and not every one. The top ten clones hold roughly 3.2% of a sample with hundreds of thousands of clones, about nine tenths of them seen once. This clonotype was sampled from a person aged 18-65 years who received the Ad26.COV2.S COVID-19 vaccine or a placebo. The rearrangement uses TRBV9 and TRBJ2-3; D not certain. This specimen consisted of peripheral blood, obtained in a trial of Ad26.COV2.S vaccine versus placebo. The CDR3 loop is CASSLFTDTQYF. CDR3 bases: TGTGCCAGCAGCCTCTTCACAGATACGCAGTATTTT.